These T cell receptor beta chains were read from a single sample in a study of T cell responses to AZD1222 COVID-19 vaccine. TCRdb's copy holds only in-frame clones and misses some; the assay was immunoSEQ multiplex PCR. The sample has roughly 67,000 clones, about 88% seen once. This specimen was peripheral blood, taken on day 0 of AZD1222 vaccination. Source of these receptors: an adult in good health. The CDR3 runs from the conserved cysteine through the conserved F or W. A D gene is named only where the DNA matches it firmly. Some rows mark clone size as missing; the rest say once, few, many or name a class of expanded clone.

NA	NA	TRBV6-2/TRBV6-3	TRBJ2-1	CASSIFLAVFSYNEQFF	TGTGCCAGCAGTATTTTTTTGGCTGTATTTTCCTACAATGAGCAGTTCTTC
NA	NA	TRBV28	TRBJ1-5	CASSLFSTAVQPQHF	TGTGCCAGCAGTTTATTCTCGACAGCGGTACAGCCCCAGCATTTT
TRBD1	medium-sized	TRBV12-5	TRBJ2-1	CASGSGGASYNEQFF	TGTGCTAGTGGTTCAGGGGGCGCGTCCTACAATGAGCAGTTCTTC
NA	NA	TRBV4-1	TRBJ2-5	CASSQGTGSGQETQYF	TGCGCCAGCAGCCAAGGCACCGGCAGCGGGCAAGAGACCCAGTACTTC
NA	once	TRBV6-2/TRBV6-3	TRBJ2-1	CASSQGNEQFF	TGTGCCAGCAGCCAGGGGAATGAGCAGTTCTTC
TRBD1	NA	TRBV7-9	TRBJ1-1	CASSLGSTGAKEAFF	TGTGCCAGCAGCTTAGGATCGACAGGGGCAAAAGAAGCTTTCTTT
NA	once	TRBV5-1	TRBJ1-2	CASSLGSSGYGYTF	TGCGCCAGCAGCTTGGGGTCCAGTGGGTATGGCTACACCTTC
NA	NA	TRBV7-2	TRBJ2-7	CASRSWTDYEQYF	TGTGCCAGCAGAAGTTGGACGGATTACGAGCAGTACTTC
NA	NA	TRBV6-5	TRBJ1-5	CASSYSNRGQQPQHF	TGTGCCAGCAGTTACTCGAACCGGGGGCAGCAGCCCCAGCATTTT
TRBD1	once	TRBV10-2	TRBJ1-3	CASRAGQISGNTIYF	TGCGCCAGCAGAGCGGGACAGATCTCTGGAAACACCATATATTTT
TRBD2	NA	TRBV6-6	TRBJ2-1	CASSYVTSREQFF	TGTGCCAGCAGTTACGTGACTAGCCGTGAGCAGTTCTTC
TRBD1	NA	TRBV12-3/TRBV12-4	TRBJ2-1	CASRGQGSEQFF	TGTGCCAGCAGGGGACAGGGTTCTGAGCAGTTCTTC
TRBD1	NA	TRBV6-5	TRBJ1-2	CASRRTGVHGYTF	TGTGCCAGCAGAAGGACAGGGGTCCATGGCTACACCTTC
TRBD2	NA	TRBV7-9	TRBJ2-2	CASSPGLADNTGELFF	TGTGCCAGCAGCCCGGGACTAGCGGATAACACCGGGGAGCTGTTTTTT
TRBD1	NA	TRBV15	TRBJ2-7	CATSRDTGGSYEQYF	TGTGCCACCAGCAGAGATACAGGGGGCTCCTACGAGCAGTACTTC
NA	NA	TRBV15	TRBJ2-1	CATRGTVGREQFF	TGTGCCACCAGAGGTACCGTGGGTCGGGAGCAGTTCTTC
TRBD2	NA	TRBV7-2	TRBJ2-1	CASSPFLASGSEQFF	TGTGCCAGCAGCCCCTTTTTGGCTAGCGGAAGTGAGCAGTTCTTC
TRBD1	NA	TRBV6-6	TRBJ1-6	CASRDTGEASPLHF	TGTGCCAGCAGGGACACAGGGGAGGCTTCACCCCTCCACTTT
TRBD1	NA	TRBV5-1	TRBJ2-2	CASRSQGPNTGELFF	TGCGCCAGCCGATCACAGGGGCCCAACACCGGGGAGCTGTTTTTT
TRBD1	few	TRBV3-1/TRBV3-2	TRBJ1-6	CASSQGGGRVNSPLHF	TGTGCCAGCAGCCAAGGAGGGGGCAGGGTAAATTCACCCCTCCACTTT
TRBD1	NA	TRBV10-3	TRBJ1-5	CAISGGDRGWPQHF	TGTGCCATCAGTGGCGGGGACAGGGGGTGGCCCCAGCATTTT
NA	NA	TRBV19	TRBJ1-2	CASSIVRRSWYGYTF	TGTGCCAGTAGTATAGTCCGGAGGTCTTGGTATGGCTACACCTTC
TRBD1	NA	TRBV6-6	TRBJ2-4	CASSYSTGGNIQYF	TGTGCCAGCAGTTACTCGACAGGGGGCAACATTCAGTACTTC
NA	once	TRBV7-9	TRBJ1-1	CASSPPPGQPMNTEAFF	TGTGCCAGCAGCCCACCTCCAGGACAGCCCATGAACACTGAAGCTTTCTTT
TRBD2	NA	TRBV7-2	TRBJ2-3	CASSSIVGGAGDTQYF	TGTGCCAGCAGCTCTATAGTCGGGGGGGCAGGGGATACGCAGTATTTT
NA	few	TRBV6-5	TRBJ1-4	CASRSGRGTNEKLFF	TGTGCCAGCAGGTCCGGGAGGGGAACTAATGAAAAACTGTTTTTT
NA	NA	TRBV28	TRBJ2-1	CASSFQGYEQFF	TGTGCCAGCAGTTTTCAGGGATATGAGCAGTTCTTC
NA	NA	TRBV5-1	TRBJ2-1	CASSFWGVSYNEQFF	TGCGCCAGCAGCTTCTGGGGAGTCTCCTACAATGAGCAGTTCTTC
NA	NA	TRBV19	TRBJ1-3	CASSLGGSIGNTIYF	TGTGCCAGTAGTCTCGGAGGGTCAATTGGAAACACCATATATTTT
TRBD2	NA	TRBV10-1	TRBJ2-3	CANLAGEVADTQYF	TGCGCCAACCTAGCGGGAGAGGTCGCAGATACGCAGTATTTT
NA	NA	TRBV7-7	TRBJ2-2	CASSATRMGELFF	TGTGCTAGCAGCGCGACAAGGATGGGGGAGCTGTTTTTT
TRBD2	once	TRBV5-1	TRBJ2-7	CASSWRGESYEQYF	TGCGCCAGCAGCTGGCGGGGGGAATCCTACGAGCAGTACTTC
TRBD1	NA	TRBV19	TRBJ1-1	CASSPGTGRNTEAFF	TGTGCCAGTAGTCCAGGGACAGGGAGAAACACTGAAGCTTTCTTT
NA	NA	TRBV5-4	TRBJ1-3	CASSLDIGLGNTIYF	TGTGCCAGCAGCTTGGATATAGGGCTGGGAAACACCATATATTTT
NA	NA	TRBV12-3/TRBV12-4	TRBJ2-1	CASSSGRYNEQFF	TGTGCCAGCAGCTCGGGCCGTTACAATGAGCAGTTCTTC
TRBD1	once	TRBV5-5	TRBJ1-1	CASSSGQGNTEAFF	TGTGCCAGCAGCTCGGGACAGGGGAACACTGAAGCTTTCTTT
TRBD1	NA	TRBV7-2	TRBJ2-3	CASSPDQGDFTDTQYF	TGTGCCAGCAGCCCGGACCAGGGGGATTTCACAGATACGCAGTATTTT
NA	NA	TRBV5-5	TRBJ1-2	CASSLDTVGVWGYTF	TGTGCCAGCAGCTTGGATACCGTAGGGGTTTGGGGCTACACCTTC
NA	NA	TRBV5-8	TRBJ1-5	CASSLAWGEDQPQHF	TGTGCCAGCAGCTTGGCTTGGGGGGAAGATCAGCCCCAGCATTTT
NA	NA	TRBV7-2	TRBJ1-2	CASSLIQSAGDRGYTF	TGTGCCAGCAGCTTAATCCAGAGCGCCGGGGATAGGGGCTACACCTTC
TRBD2	NA	TRBV24-1	TRBJ2-3	CATSPGLAGTDTQYF	TGTGCCACCTCTCCGGGACTAGCGGGCACAGATACGCAGTATTTT